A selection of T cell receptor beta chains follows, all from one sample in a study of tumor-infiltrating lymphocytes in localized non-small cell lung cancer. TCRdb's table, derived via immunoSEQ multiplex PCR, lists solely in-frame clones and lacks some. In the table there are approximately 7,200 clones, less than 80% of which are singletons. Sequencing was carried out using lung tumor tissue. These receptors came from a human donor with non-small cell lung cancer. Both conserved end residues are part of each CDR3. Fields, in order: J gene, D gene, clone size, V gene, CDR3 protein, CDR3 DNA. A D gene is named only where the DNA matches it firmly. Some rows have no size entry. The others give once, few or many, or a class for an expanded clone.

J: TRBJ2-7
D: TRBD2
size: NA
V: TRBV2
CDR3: CASLLLAGLTYEQYF
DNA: TGTGCCAGCCTACTTCTAGCGGGATTAACCTACGAGCAGTACTTC

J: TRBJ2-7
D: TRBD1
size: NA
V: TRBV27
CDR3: CASSSSSTGWVEQYF
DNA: TGTGCCAGCAGTTCTTCCTCGACAGGGTGGGTCGAGCAGTACTTC

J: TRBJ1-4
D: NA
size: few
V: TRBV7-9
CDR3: CASTQAGAGEKLFF
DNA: TGTGCCAGCACCCAGGCAGGGGCGGGTGAAAAACTGTTTTTT

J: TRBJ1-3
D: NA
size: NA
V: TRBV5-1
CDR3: CASSFGQVSGNTIYF
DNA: TGCGCCAGCAGCTTCGGGCAGGTCTCTGGAAACACCATATATTTT

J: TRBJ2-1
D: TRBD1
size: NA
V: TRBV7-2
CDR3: CASTYSPGTGIKPGFF
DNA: TGTGCCAGCACCTATTCACCCGGGACAGGGATCAAACCGGGGTTCTTC

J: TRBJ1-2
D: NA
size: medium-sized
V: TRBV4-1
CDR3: CASSQTRKYGYTF
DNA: TGCGCCAGCAGCCAAACAAGAAAGTATGGCTACACCTTC

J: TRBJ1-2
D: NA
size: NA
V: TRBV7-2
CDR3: CASNPTLTGYGYTF
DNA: TGTGCCAGCAACCCTACCCTAACTGGCTATGGCTACACCTTC

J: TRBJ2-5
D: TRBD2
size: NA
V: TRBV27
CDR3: CASSLRTSGGRGETQYF
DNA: TGTGCCAGCAGTTTGAGGACTAGCGGGGGGCGGGGAGAGACCCAGTACTTC

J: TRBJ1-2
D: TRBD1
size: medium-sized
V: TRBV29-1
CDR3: CSVTGEGGYTF
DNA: TGCAGCGTGACAGGGGAGGGTGGCTACACCTTC

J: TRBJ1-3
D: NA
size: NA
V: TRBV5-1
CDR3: CASTLGWGNTIYF
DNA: TGCGCCAGCACTCTAGGATGGGGAAACACCATATATTTT

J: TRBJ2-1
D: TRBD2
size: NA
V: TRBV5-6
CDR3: CASSFTSGGANEQFF
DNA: TGTGCCAGCAGCTTCACTAGCGGGGGGGCGAATGAGCAGTTCTTC

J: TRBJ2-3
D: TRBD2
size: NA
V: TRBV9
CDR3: CASSFSGGAPDTQYF
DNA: TGTGCCAGCAGCTTCAGCGGGGGGGCACCAGATACGCAGTATTTT

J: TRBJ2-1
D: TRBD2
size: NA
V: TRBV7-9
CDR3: CASSLGTSGGQRNEQFF
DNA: TGTGCCAGCAGCCTCGGGACTAGCGGGGGTCAGCGGAATGAGCAGTTCTTC

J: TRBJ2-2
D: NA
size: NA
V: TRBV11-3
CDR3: CASSLGVANTGELFF
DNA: TGTGCCAGCAGCTTAGGGGTAGCGAACACCGGGGAGCTGTTTTTT

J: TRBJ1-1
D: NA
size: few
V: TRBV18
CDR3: CASSPPAGRTEAFF
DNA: TGTGCCAGCTCACCACCGGCCGGCCGAACTGAAGCTTTCTTT

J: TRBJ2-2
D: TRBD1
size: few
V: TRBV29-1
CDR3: CSAETGGLGELFF
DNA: TGCAGCGCCGAGACAGGGGGCCTCGGGGAGCTGTTTTTT

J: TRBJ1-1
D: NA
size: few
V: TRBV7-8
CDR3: CASSRALTGNTEAFF
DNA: TGTGCCAGCAGCCGAGCGCTAACAGGGAACACTGAAGCTTTCTTT

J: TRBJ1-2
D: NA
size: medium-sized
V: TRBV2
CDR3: CASSRTADLSFGYTF
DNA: TGTGCCAGCAGTAGGACGGCGGATTTGAGCTTTGGCTACACCTTC

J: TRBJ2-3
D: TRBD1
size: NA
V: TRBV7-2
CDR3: CASSYRTGSTDTQYF
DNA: TGTGCCAGCAGCTACCGGACAGGGAGCACAGATACGCAGTATTTT

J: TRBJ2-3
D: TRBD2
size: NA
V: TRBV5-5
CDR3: CASSLLPTSGGLADTQYF
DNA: TGTGCCAGCAGCTTGCTCCCGACTAGCGGGGGACTCGCAGATACGCAGTATTTT

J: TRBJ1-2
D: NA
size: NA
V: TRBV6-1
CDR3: CASRADYGYTF
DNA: TGTGCCAGCAGGGCGGACTATGGCTACACCTTC

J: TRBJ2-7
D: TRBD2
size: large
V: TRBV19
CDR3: CASSMGSGDFYEQYF
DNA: TGTGCCAGTAGTATGGGTAGCGGGGACTTCTACGAGCAGTACTTC

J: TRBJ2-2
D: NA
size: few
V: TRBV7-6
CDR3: CASSWSGTPNTGELFF
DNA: TGTGCCAGCAGCTGGTCCGGGACACCGAACACCGGGGAGCTGTTTTTT

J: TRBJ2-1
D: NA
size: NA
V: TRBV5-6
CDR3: CASSLYYGGNEQFF
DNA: TGTGCCAGCAGCTTGTATTATGGTGGAAATGAGCAGTTCTTC

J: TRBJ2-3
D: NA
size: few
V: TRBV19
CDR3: CASAYAADTDTQYF
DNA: TGTGCCAGTGCTTACGCGGCCGACACAGATACGCAGTATTTT

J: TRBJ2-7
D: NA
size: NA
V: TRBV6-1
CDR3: CASSEWGGGSYEQYF
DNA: TGTGCCAGCAGTGAGTGGGGAGGGGGATCCTACGAGCAGTACTTC

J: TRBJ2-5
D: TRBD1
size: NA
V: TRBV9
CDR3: CASSEEPTGGLETQYF
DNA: TGTGCCAGCAGCGAAGAACCGACAGGGGGACTAGAGACCCAGTACTTC

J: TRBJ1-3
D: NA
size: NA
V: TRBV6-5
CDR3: CASRHQGTGNTIYF
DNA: TGTGCCAGCAGGCACCAGGGGACTGGAAACACCATATATTTT

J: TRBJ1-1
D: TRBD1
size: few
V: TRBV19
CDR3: CASSPRTGGLSTEAFF
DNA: TGTGCCAGTAGTCCCCGGACAGGGGGCTTGAGCACTGAAGCTTTCTTT

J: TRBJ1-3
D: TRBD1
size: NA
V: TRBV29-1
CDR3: CSAGAGTGNTASGNTIYF
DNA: TGCAGCGCCGGAGCCGGGACAGGGAACACGGCCTCTGGAAACACCATATATTTT

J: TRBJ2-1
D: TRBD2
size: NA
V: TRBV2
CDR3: CASPGGGEGFNEQFF
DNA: TGTGCCAGCCCCGGGGGGGGAGAAGGGTTCAATGAGCAGTTCTTC

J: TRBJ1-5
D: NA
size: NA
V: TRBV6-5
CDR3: CASRNPGRNQPQHF
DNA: TGTGCCAGCAGGAATCCGGGTCGCAATCAGCCCCAGCATTTT

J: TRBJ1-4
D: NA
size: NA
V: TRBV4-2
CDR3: CASSPTQGQGEKLFF
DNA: TGTGCCAGCAGCCCGACCCAGGGTCAGGGGGAAAAACTGTTTTTT

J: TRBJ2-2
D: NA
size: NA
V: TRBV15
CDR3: CATSSGDSTGELFF
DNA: TGTGCCACCAGCAGTGGAGACAGCACCGGGGAGCTGTTTTTT